This T cell receptor (beta chain) was identified during a study of T cell repertoires in cytomegalovirus infection. Study in general: Indications of both CMV infection and matching HLA type were provided by public TCR beta signatures.

Study-level results: Dominant in the ex vivo response were TCR beta clonotypes restricted by HLA-C and specific for CMV. Accumulated public TCR beta family frequency recognized individuals carrying CMV together with the relevant HLA.

This clonotype was seen ten or more times. Its matching antigen is unknown. TCRdb fed the reads into MiXCR, producing one record per CDR3 protein. The table includes about 740,000 distinct CDR3 sequences, roughly 36% detected once. The CDR3 consists of 13 residues. Trimming stripped 4 bases from V and 1 base from J, with 7 bases between. In germline, CDR1 is MNHNS, CDR2 SASEGT. Sequencing used PBMCs. This sequence originates from a human donor in good health (CMV status not recorded). Some clones in this sample may be carry-over from other donors' samples. This chain joins TRBV6-1 and TRBJ1-1; no definite D call. CDR3 residues: CASSGQQNTEAFF. CDR3 coding DNA: TGTGCCAGCAGTGGTCAGCAGAACACTGAAGCTTTCTTT.